A single T cell receptor (beta chain) is shown here with its context. Clones were sequenced by immunoSEQ multiplex PCR, and TCRdb holds only the in-frame ones, with some missing. Counted here are 65,000 to 90,000 clones, around 80% occurring once; the ten biggest clones make up more than 9%. These data originate in a study of blood T cell repertoires in COVID-19. Study-level information: PBMCs, B-cell-depleted T cells, or T cells provided the cDNA or gDNA that made up the material.

V gave up 4 bases and J gave up 4 bases; unmatched junction bases: 4. The CDR3 contains 14 residues. CDR1 is SGHAT and CDR2 is FQNNGV in the germline V gene. This TCR derives from a man aged 60-69 years with acute or convalescent COVID-19. The chain carries TRBV11-2 and TRBJ1-2; 9 bases fit TRBD1. Input material: peripheral blood. CDR3 bases: TGTGCCAGCAGCTCCAACAGGGGGCTCTATGGCTACACCTTC. This translates into CASSSNRGLYGYTF.